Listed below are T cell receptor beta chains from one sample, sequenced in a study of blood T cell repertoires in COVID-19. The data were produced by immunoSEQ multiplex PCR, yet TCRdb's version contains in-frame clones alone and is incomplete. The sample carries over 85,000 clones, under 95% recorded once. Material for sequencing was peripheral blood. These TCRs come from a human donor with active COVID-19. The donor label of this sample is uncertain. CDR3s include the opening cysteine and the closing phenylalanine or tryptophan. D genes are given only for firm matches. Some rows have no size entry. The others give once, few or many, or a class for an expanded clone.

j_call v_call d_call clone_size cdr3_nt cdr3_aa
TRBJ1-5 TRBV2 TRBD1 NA TGTGCCAGCAGTGAAGCTAGGACAGGGGTCGGTCAGCCCCAGCATTTT CASSEARTGVGQPQHF
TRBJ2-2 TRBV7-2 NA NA TGTGCCAGCAGCTTAGGTCCCCTTCGGAACACCGGGGAGCTGTTTTTT CASSLGPLRNTGELFF
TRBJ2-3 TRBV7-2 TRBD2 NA TGTGCCAGCAGCCTAGCCCCATCGACTAGCGGGGGGGGAGATACGCAGTATTTT CASSLAPSTSGGGDTQYF
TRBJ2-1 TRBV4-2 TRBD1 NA TGTGCCAGCAGCCGCGCGGCACAGGGGCCCTACTCCTACAATGAGCAGTTCTTC CASSRAAQGPYSYNEQFF
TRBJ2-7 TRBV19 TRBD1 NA TGTGCCAGTAGTATGACCCGGGACAGCTACGAGCAGTACTTC CASSMTRDSYEQYF
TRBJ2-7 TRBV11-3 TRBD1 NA TGTGCCAGCAGCCCACCGGACAGGGGGCTGGAGCAGTACTTC CASSPPDRGLEQYF
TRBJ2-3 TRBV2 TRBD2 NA TGTGCCAGCAGTGAAAGGCAGCGGGGGGGCGGCACAGATACGCAGTATTTT CASSERQRGGGTDTQYF
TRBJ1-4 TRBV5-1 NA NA TGCGCCAGCAGCCGTAGCGACGGAAATGAAAAACTGTTTTTT CASSRSDGNEKLFF
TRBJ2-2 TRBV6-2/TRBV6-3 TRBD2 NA TGTGCCAGCAGCAGAGGACTAGCGGGGGGGCTTGTCCCCGGGGAGCTGTTTTTT CASSRGLAGGLVPGELFF
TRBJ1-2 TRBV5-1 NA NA TGCGCCAGCAGCCCGAGGGCTCTGGCAGGGGTACGCTATGGCTACACCTTC CASSPRALAGVRYGYTF
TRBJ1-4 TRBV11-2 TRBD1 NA TGTGCCAGCAGCTTAAACAGGGGATGGAGTGATGAAAAACTGTTTTTT CASSLNRGWSDEKLFF
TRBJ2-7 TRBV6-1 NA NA TGTGCCAGCAGTGACGGTGGGGGGTACGAGCAGTACTTC CASSDGGGYEQYF
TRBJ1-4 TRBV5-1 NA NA TGCGCCAGCAGCTCGACTCCTACAACTAATGAAAAACTGTTTTTT CASSSTPTTNEKLFF
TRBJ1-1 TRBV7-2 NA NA TGTGCCAGCAGCTTAGGGGCTGGAAAACAGGGAATTTACACTGAAGCTTTCTTT CASSLGAGKQGIYTEAFF
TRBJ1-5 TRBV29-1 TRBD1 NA TGCAGCGTTGACCCAGGGGGCGGTCAGCCCCAGCATTTT CSVDPGGGQPQHF
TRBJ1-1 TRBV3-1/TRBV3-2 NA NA TGTGCCAGCAGCCAGGGGTCCAGGGGGAACACTGAAGCTTTCTTT CASSQGSRGNTEAFF
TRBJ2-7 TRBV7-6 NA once TGTGCCAGCAGCTTGGGTCGGGGACTCTCCTACGAGCAGTACTTC CASSLGRGLSYEQYF
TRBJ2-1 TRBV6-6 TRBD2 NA TGTGCCAGCTGGGCGGGGGGGCGAAATGAGCAGTTCTTC CASWAGGRNEQFF
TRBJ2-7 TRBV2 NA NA TGTGCCAGCAGTGATAATCAGGGTAGCTCCTACGAGCAGTACTTC CASSDNQGSSYEQYF
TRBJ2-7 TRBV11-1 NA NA TGTGCCAGCAGCTTAATTCGGTCCTCCTACGAGCAGTACTTC CASSLIRSSYEQYF
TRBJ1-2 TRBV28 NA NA TGTGCCAGCAGTTTGGCAGGGGTATACGGCTACACCTTC CASSLAGVYGYTF
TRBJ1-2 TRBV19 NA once TGTGCCATTCAGAACAGAGACTATGGCTACACCTTC CAIQNRDYGYTF
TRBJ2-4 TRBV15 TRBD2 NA TGTGCCACCAGCAGAACCGCTTTCGGGGGGGCCAACATTCAGTACTTC CATSRTAFGGANIQYF
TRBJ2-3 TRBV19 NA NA TGTGCCAGTAGTATAATGCAGGGGCGGACAGATACGCAGTATTTT CASSIMQGRTDTQYF
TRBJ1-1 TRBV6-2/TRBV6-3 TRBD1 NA TGTGCCAGCAGTTACTCGAACTTCAGGGGGCAAGGGTTGAACACTGAAGCTTTCTTT CASSYSNFRGQGLNTEAFF
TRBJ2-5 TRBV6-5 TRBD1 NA TGTGCCAGCGGACAAACAGGGGGGGAGACCCAGTACTTC CASGQTGGETQYF
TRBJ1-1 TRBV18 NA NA TGTGCCAGCTCACCACCGACAGGAAACACTGAAGCTTTCTTT CASSPPTGNTEAFF
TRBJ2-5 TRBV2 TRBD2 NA TGTGCCAGCAGCCTACTAGCGAACCAAGAGACCCAGTACTTC CASSLLANQETQYF
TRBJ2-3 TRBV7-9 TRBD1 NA TGTGCCAGCAGCTTAGCGCGTCAGGGGGGCACAGATACGCAGTATTTT CASSLARQGGTDTQYF
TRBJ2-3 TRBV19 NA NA TGTGCCAGTAGTAGCAGGGCACGGGGCACAGATACGCAGTATTTT CASSSRARGTDTQYF
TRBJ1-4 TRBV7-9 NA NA TGTGCCAGCAGCAAGGACAGTGGGGGCGAAAAACTGTTTTTT CASSKDSGGEKLFF
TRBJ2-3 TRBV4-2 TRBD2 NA TGTGCCAGCAGCCCAGGGACTAGCGGACGTAGCACAGATACGCAGTATTTT CASSPGTSGRSTDTQYF
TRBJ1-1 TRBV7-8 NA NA TGTGCCAGCAGCTTATCCCGGGGGAACACTGAAGCTTTCTTT CASSLSRGNTEAFF
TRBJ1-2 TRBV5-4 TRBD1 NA TGTGCCAGCAGCTCCGTAGCGGACAGGGGGAACTATGGCTACACCTTC CASSSVADRGNYGYTF
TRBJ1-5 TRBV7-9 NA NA TGTGCCAGCAGCTCGGTAAATCGTCCCCAGGAGCCCCAGCATTTT CASSSVNRPQEPQHF
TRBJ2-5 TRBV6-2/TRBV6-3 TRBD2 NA TGTGCCAGCAGTTACTCCCGACTAGCGGGGGACCAAGAGACCCAGTACTTC CASSYSRLAGDQETQYF
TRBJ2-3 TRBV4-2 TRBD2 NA TGTGCCAGCAGCGAAACCGGGACTAGCGCTATACAAAATACGCAGTATTTT CASSETGTSAIQNTQYF
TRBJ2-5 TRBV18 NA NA TGTGCCAGCTCACCCCGGGACATGTTAGGGGAGACCCAGTACTTC CASSPRDMLGETQYF
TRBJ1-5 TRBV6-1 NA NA TGTGCCAGCAGTGAATGGGGGGAGAACAATCAGCCCCAGCATTTT CASSEWGENNQPQHF
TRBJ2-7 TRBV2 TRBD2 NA TGTGCCAGCCACTATAGCGGGTCCTACGAGCAGTACTTC CASHYSGSYEQYF
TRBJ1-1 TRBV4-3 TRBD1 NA TGCGCCAGCAGCCAGGGGACAGGGAGTACTGAAGCTTTCTTT CASSQGTGSTEAFF
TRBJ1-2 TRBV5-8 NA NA TGTGCCAGCAGCTTGGTACAGGACAGAAGCGGCTACACCTTC CASSLVQDRSGYTF
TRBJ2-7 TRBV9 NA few TGTGCCAGCAGCTCCGGAGGGGATCCCTACGAGCAGTACTTC CASSSGGDPYEQYF
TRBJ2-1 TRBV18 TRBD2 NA TGTGCCAGCTCACTGGGACTAGCGGCCGAAGGGGAGCAGTTCTTC CASSLGLAAEGEQFF
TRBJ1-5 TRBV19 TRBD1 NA TGTGCCAGTAGTTGGGGACAGGGCGGACAGCCCCAGCATTTT CASSWGQGGQPQHF
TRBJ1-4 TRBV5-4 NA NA TGTGCCAGCAGAACGGACAGATATAATGAAAAACTGTTTTTT CASRTDRYNEKLFF
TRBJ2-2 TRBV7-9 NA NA TGTGCCAGCAGCTCACAGGGAAACACCGGGGAGCTGTTTTTT CASSSQGNTGELFF
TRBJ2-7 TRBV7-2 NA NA TGTGCCAGCAGCTTAGTCTGGCAAATACCCAGGTCCTCCTACGAGCAGTACTTC CASSLVWQIPRSSYEQYF
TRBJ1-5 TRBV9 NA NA TGTGCCAGCAGCGTAGACGGGGGGGAAAATCAGCCCCAGCATTTT CASSVDGGENQPQHF
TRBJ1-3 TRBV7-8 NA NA TGTGCCAGCAGCTTAGCACAGAGCTCTGGAAACACCATATATTTT CASSLAQSSGNTIYF